The present entry profiles one TCR beta chain with its context. The sample is drawn from a study of shared clonotypes between healthy human individuals. Caucasian adults living in Nashville, Tennessee, provided all samples. From germline, CDR1 is MRHNA and CDR2 SNTAGT. Trimming shortened V by 5 bases and J by 9 bases, and 19 bases separated the two germline ends. This CDR3 has 14 residues. Authors' methods: ImmunoSEQ junction-only sequences lacked quality scores, so their filtering differed. Data came from immunoSEQ multiplex PCR; TCRdb stores just in-frame clones and leaves some out. V and J calls and clone size are given by that table; D and trimming were obtained from the DNA. There are some 530,000 clones in the sample; around 80% occur only once, and around 12% lies in the top ten.

This TCR came from a woman in her 40s in good health. Some clones in this sample may be carry-over from other donors' samples. This chain joins TRBV6-4 and TRBJ1-2; tentatively, D is TRBD1 (5 bases). Source material: PBMCs. DNA of the CDR3: TGTGCCAGCAGTCCAAATCAGATAGACAGCAGCTACACCTTC. Protein: CASSPNQIDSSYTF.